The 20 T cell receptor beta chains listed next were all sequenced from one sample in a study of T cells after yellow fever vaccination (dated by TCRdb to about 2019). This specimen's treatment or condition label, per the study, means: live attenuated yellow fever vaccine strain. Library construction relied on 5' RACE. Sequencing used an Illumina HiSeq 2500. TCRdb passed the public sequencing reads through fastp at Q25 and MiXCR, retaining productive beta sequences. CDR3 protein duplicates are merged, each entry listing the most common genes and DNA. Present in this sample are some 600,000 distinct CDR3 sequences, 10% to 15% of which were seen just once. The leading ten clones occupy around 14% of the sample. This material consisted of PBMCs, taken on the day of the yellow fever booster vaccination. Receptors originate from a man aged 25 to 45 who received the YFV17D yellow fever vaccine.

Many counts were recorded for this clonotype. The V and J genes are TRBV4-1 and TRBJ2-2, with 8 bases aligning to TRBD2. CDR1 is MGHRA, CDR2 YSYEKL, per germline. V gave up 0 bases and J gave up 6 bases; unmatched junction bases: 15. The CDR3 runs 19 residues. The CDR3 sequence: CASSQEGTSATSVPGELFF. Written as DNA, the CDR3 is TGCGCCAGCAGCCAAGAAGGGACATCCGCGACTAGCGTACCCGGGGAGCTGTTTTTT.

Only a few counts were recorded for this clonotype. The chain links TRBV7-9 to TRBJ2-5; D perhaps matches TRBD2 (6 bases). V was pared by 2 bases and J by 5 bases, with 12 bases between. This CDR3 region has 14 residues. Looked up from germline, CDR1 is SEHNR and CDR2 is FQNEAQ (reference sequence). In DNA, the CDR3 is TGTGCCAGCAGCTTATTCGAGGCGGGGGAGACCCAGTACTTC. This encodes CASSLFEAGETQYF.

This clonotype was found a few times. The chain joins TRBV3-1 to TRBJ2-7; the match to TRBD2 covers 8 bases. Trimming cost V 1 base and J 3 bases; bases outside gene matches: 8. Germline loops: CDR1 LGHDT, CDR2 YNNKEL (reference sequence). The CDR3 extends over 16 amino acids. This chain's CDR3 is CASSQARVAGYYEQYF. The CDR3 nucleotides are TGTGCCAGCAGCCAAGCTCGCGTAGCGGGGTACTACGAGCAGTACTTC.

This clonotype appeared a few times. This chain uses TRBV20-1 with TRBJ2-1; a weak D match, TRBD2 (5 bases). The CDR3 runs to 15 residues. Trimming shortened V by 5 bases and J by 2 bases, and 16 bases separated the two germline ends. Germline V CDR1 and CDR2: DFQATT, SNEGSKA (reference sequence). The CDR3 coding sequence is TGCAGTGCTTACGGGATCGGAATCCCCTACAATGAGCAGTTCTTC. Encoded protein: CSAYGIGIPYNEQFF.

There are a few counts of this clonotype. This chain joins TRBV9 and TRBJ2-3, with TRBD2 matching over 10 bases. Germline CDR1 and CDR2: SGDLS and YYNGEE. V lost 3 bases and J lost 2; bases outside the gene matches: 6. The CDR3 consists of 16 residues. The CDR3: CASSEGTSALTDTQYF. In nucleotides, the CDR3 is TGTGCCAGCAGCGAGGGGACTAGCGCCCTCACAGATACGCAGTATTTT.

In this sample, this clonotype turned up a few times. The chain joins TRBV20-1 to TRBJ2-7; D perhaps matches TRBD1 (5 bases). The CDR3 length is 11 residues. Germline CDR1 and CDR2: DFQATT and SNEGSKA (reference sequence). The V and J ends lost 2 bases and 9 bases respectively, with 11 bases between them. CDR3 amino acids: CSARQGLVQYF. DNA for the CDR3: TGCAGTGCTAGACAGGGTCTGGTGCAGTACTTC.

This clonotype was observed a handful of times. The chain combines TRBV10-2 with TRBJ1-1, with a possible D match to TRBD1 (6 bases). The CDR3 is 14 amino acids. CDR1 WSHSY and CDR2 SAAADI come from the germline V gene. Trimming took 5 bases from V and 1 from J, leaving 11 bases between them. This chain's CDR3 is CASSFDRWNTEAFF. The CDR3 DNA is TGCGCCAGCAGTTTTGACAGGTGGAACACTGAAGCTTTCTTT.

This clonotype was detected a few times. The chain links TRBV4-3 to TRBJ2-3; TRBD2 aligns across 16 bases. This CDR3 comprises 20 residues. The junction had 15 bases not matched to a gene; V was cut back by 5 bases and J by 4 bases. Looked up from germline, CDR1 is LGHNA and CDR2 is YSLEER. CDR3 nucleotide sequence: TGCGCCAGCAGCACGGACAACCCGGGACTAGCGGGAGGGCGGTCAGATACGCAGTATTTT. This translates into CASSTDNPGLAGGRSDTQYF.

In its sample, this clonotype was seen a few times. The chain is built from TRBV29-1 and TRBJ1-4, with unresolved D. Trimming took 4 bases from V and 7 from J, leaving 10 bases between them. CDR3 length: 12 amino acids. Germline V lookup: CDR1 SQVTM, CDR2 ANQGSEA. The CDR3 DNA is TGCAGCGTTGCGGGTGCGTTTGAAAAACTGTTTTTT. As protein: CSVAGAFEKLFF.

There are a few counts of this clonotype. The chain joins TRBV5-1 to TRBJ2-7; D may be TRBD1 or TRBD2 (6 bases each). Trimming removed 4 bases from V and 6 bases from J, with 17 bases in between. The CDR3 runs to 14 residues. From germline, CDR1 is SGHRS and CDR2 YFSETQ. CDR3 residues: CASSPTGARSEQYF. CDR3 DNA: TGCGCCAGCAGCCCCACGGGGGCCCGAAGCGAGCAGTACTTC.

There are many counts of this clonotype. V and J are TRBV6-5 and TRBJ2-7; 7 nucleotides align to TRBD1. The CDR3 covers 14 residues. The V gene end was trimmed by 4 bases and the J gene end by 4 bases; junction bases not matched to a gene: 7. The germline gives CDR1 MNHEY, CDR2 SVGAGI. This CDR3 is CASSLGGLFYEQYF. The CDR3 nucleotides are TGTGCCAGCAGTTTAGGGGGCCTTTTTTACGAGCAGTACTTC.

As for this clonotype: An end of the junction differs from the germline gene, which may be a read error. The CDR3 here is CSPEKNTEVFF. The CDR3 nucleotides are TGCAGCCCTGAGAAGAACACTGAAGTTTTCTTT. The chain carries TRBV20-1 and TRBJ1-1; D gene unclear. Germline CDR1 reads DFQATT; CDR2 reads SNEGSKA (reference sequence). The CDR3 loop spans 11 amino acids.

There are a few counts of this clonotype. This chain connects TRBV6-1 to TRBJ2-2, with 9 bases identical to TRBD1. With 5 bases clipped from V and 2 bases from J, the junction kept 3 bases outside the gene matches. CDR1 is MNHNS and CDR2 is SASEGT in the germline V gene. The CDR3 runs to 15 residues. The CDR3 bases are TGTGCCAGCAGTCGGGACAGGGTTAACACCGGGGAGCTGTTTTTT. It yields the protein CASSRDRVNTGELFF.

This clonotype has only a few counts. The V gene is TRBV7-2, the J gene TRBJ2-5; possibly TRBD2 for D (5 bases). The ends were cut back, 1 base at V and 4 bases at J, with 10 bases in the middle. The CDR3 covers 14 residues. Germline values: CDR1 SGHTA, CDR2 FQGNSA. The CDR3, as DNA: TGTGCCAGCAGCTTAGGTCCGGGAACAGAGACCCAGTACTTC. It is translated as CASSLGPGTETQYF.

The chain is built from TRBV20-1 and TRBJ2-5; D could derive from TRBD1 or TRBD2 (5 bases each). This CDR3 is built from 11 residues. Germline V gene sequence: CDR1 DFQATT, CDR2 SNEGSKA (reference sequence). V was shortened by 5 bases and J by 10 bases, with 14 bases between the two germline ends. The CDR3 loop reads CSAGDGVGQYF. CDR3 DNA sequence: TGCAGTGCTGGGGACGGGGTGGGCCAGTACTTC.

This clonotype was observed a handful of times. The CDR3 region is CASSSDRGYNEQFF. The CDR3 coding sequence is TGTGCCAGCAGCTCGGACAGGGGCTACAATGAGCAGTTCTTC. V is TRBV7-2 and J is TRBJ2-1; 9 nucleotides match TRBD1. The CDR3 totals 14 residues. Germline-derived CDR1 and CDR2 are SGHTA and FQGNSA. Germline trimming cut 4 bases from V and 3 bases from J; bases unmatched to any gene: 1.

This clonotype was counted only a few times. The chain links TRBV5-1 to TRBJ2-7; 10 bases map to TRBD2. The CDR3 sequence is 16 residues long. Germline CDR1 is SGHRS and CDR2 is YFSETQ. J was trimmed by 2 bases and V by 0 bases; bases with no gene match: 5. The CDR3 is CASSLGLAGTPYEQYF. Here the CDR3 DNA reads TGCGCCAGCAGCTTGGGACTAGCGGGTACACCCTACGAGCAGTACTTC.

The table lists this clonotype with a few counts. V and J are TRBV6-2 or TRBV6-3 and TRBJ2-4, with D tentatively TRBD1 (6 bases). Germline V gives CDR1 MNHEY, CDR2 SVGEGT. This CDR3 spans 15 amino acids. Trimming cost V 4 bases and J 7 bases, with 17 bases left between them. The CDR3 here is CASSSTTRTGNIQYF. The DNA of the CDR3 is TGTGCCAGCAGTTCTACCACACGAACAGGGAACATTCAGTACTTC.

The sample holds a few counts of this clonotype. One junction end disagrees with the germline gene, perhaps due to a read error. The V call is TRBV3-1, the J call TRBJ2-7; D might be TRBD2 (5 bases). CDR1 is LGHDT and CDR2 is YNNKEL in the germline V gene (reference sequence). The CDR3 extends over 13 amino acids. Written as DNA, the CDR3 is TGTGCCAGCAGCCAAGATCGGGAAGGGCCCCTTCTCTTC. It specifies CASSQDREGPLLF.

This clonotype has only one observation. The CDR3 sequence is CASSSRGMSNEQYF. The CDR3, as DNA: TGTGCCAGCAGTTCCCGGGGAATGAGTAACGAGCAGTACTTC. V gene TRBV12-3 or TRBV12-4 combines with J gene TRBJ2-7; weak D call: TRBD2 (5 bases). Between the trimmed V and J ends, which lost 4 bases and 5 bases, there was a span of 15 bases. This CDR3 contains 14 residues.